One and the same sample provided the 22 T cell receptor beta chains below, sequenced in a study of CD4+ T cells in melanoma. Data came from immunoSEQ multiplex PCR; TCRdb stores just in-frame clones and leaves some out. The data contain about 140,000 clones, roughly 91% of them singletons. The receptors derive from a human donor with melanoma.

The chain combines TRBV4-2 with TRBJ2-3, with TRBD2 matching over 10 bases. CDR3 length: 18 amino acids. J was trimmed by 2 bases and V by 4 bases; bases with no gene match: 12. Germline CDR1 and CDR2: LGHNA and YNFKEQ. The CDR3: CASSLGLAVRALTDTQYF. CDR3 nucleotides: TGTGCCAGCAGCCTCGGACTAGCGGTCCGGGCCCTCACAGATACGCAGTATTTT.

The chain carries TRBV9 and TRBJ2-3; D is undetermined. This CDR3 is built from 14 residues. V lost 4 bases to trimming and J lost 8 bases, with 17 bases between them. Germline CDR1 SGDLS, CDR2 YYNGEE. The CDR3 bases are TGTGCCAGCAGCATCCGCGCTTCCGAAGGTACGCAGTATTTT. It encodes CASSIRASEGTQYF.

V and J are TRBV6-5 and TRBJ1-5; D ambiguous. Trimming left V 2 bases short and J 1 base short, with 12 bases between. The CDR3 runs 16 residues. Germline V gene lookup returns CDR1 MNHEY and CDR2 SVGAGI. DNA of the CDR3: TGTGCCAGCAGTTACAATGGACCATCGAGCAATCAGCCCCAGCATTTT. This gives the protein CASSYNGPSSNQPQHF.

This chain connects TRBV5-4 to TRBJ2-7; the D call may be TRBD1 or TRBD2 (6 bases each). The CDR3 covers 16 residues. Germline lookup yields CDR1 SGHNT and CDR2 YYREEE (reference sequence). The V end lost 4 bases, the J end lost 0 bases, and 17 bases lay between the germline ends. CDR3 protein: CASSLIGGGTSYEQYF. The DNA for the CDR3 is TGTGCCAGCAGCCTGATCGGGGGCGGCACCTCCTACGAGCAGTACTTC. The variable domain in full, completed from reference TRBV5-4 and TRBJ2-7, reads ETGVTQSPTHLIKTRGQQVTLRCSSQSGHNTVSWYQQALGQGPQFIFQYYREEENGRGNFPPRFSGLQFPNYSSELNVNALELDDSALYLCASSLIGGGTSYEQYFGPGTRLTVT.

The chain links TRBV5-1 to TRBJ2-2; tentative D call: TRBD1 (5 bases). CDR1 is SGHRS and CDR2 is YFSETQ in the germline V gene. Trimming cost V 1 base and J 1 base, with 11 bases left between them. This CDR3 has 16 residues. The CDR3 region is CASSLRVRENTGELFF. DNA of the CDR3: TGCGCCAGCAGCTTGCGCGTCAGGGAGAACACCGGGGAGCTGTTTTTT.

The J gene is TRBJ2-2, the V gene TRBV4-2; D is perhaps TRBD2 (6 bases). This CDR3 region has 17 residues. The germline V gene has CDR1 LGHNA and CDR2 YNFKEQ. The ends were cut back, 2 bases at V and 5 bases at J, with 18 bases in the middle. As DNA, the CDR3 is TGTGCCAGCAGCCAACAGCTAATGGGGGGTGGGACCGGGGAGCTGTTTTTT. It yields the protein CASSQQLMGGGTGELFF.

The chain is built from TRBV5-1 and TRBJ1-5; tentative D call: TRBD1 (5 bases). This CDR3 contains 14 residues. Germline CDR1 is SGHRS and CDR2 is YFSETQ. Trimming removed 4 bases from V and 7 bases from J, with 15 bases in between. This CDR3 is CASSEGPGGQPQHF. CDR3 DNA: TGCGCCAGCAGCGAGGGACCCGGGGGACAGCCCCAGCATTTT.

This clone was found once. V is TRBV11-3 and J is TRBJ2-2; a possible D gene is TRBD2 (7 bases). The CDR3 is 15 amino acids. Trimming took 8 bases from V and 2 from J, leaving 15 bases between them. CDR1 and CDR2 from the germline V gene are SGHNT and YENEEA. The CDR3 region has the DNA TGTGCCAGCGGAAAAGGGGGGGCTAACACCGGGGAGCTGTTTTTT. Its protein is CASGKGGANTGELFF.

The chain is built from TRBV13 and TRBJ1-1, with 9 bases fitting TRBD1. Germline CDR1 is PRHDT and CDR2 is FYEKMQ (reference sequence). This CDR3 is 15 amino acids long. The V and J ends lost 5 bases and 6 bases, in that order; junction bases with no gene match: 10. The DNA of the CDR3 is TGTGCCAGCAGCCCCCGGGACAGGGAGTCGGCTGAAGCTTTCTTT. It encodes CASSPRDRESAEAFF.

The genes are TRBV6-6 and TRBJ2-7; D is ambiguous. Between the trimmed V and J ends, which lost 0 bases and 5 bases, there was a span of 8 bases. The CDR3 spans 13 residues. Germline V gene sequence: CDR1 MNHNY, CDR2 SVGAGI (reference sequence). CDR3 residues: CASSYSGRHEQYF. Here the CDR3 DNA reads TGTGCCAGCAGTTACTCGGGTCGGCACGAGCAGTACTTC.

The chain carries TRBV5-1 and TRBJ2-2; D is unresolved. The CDR3 sequence is 12 residues long. V lost 6 bases, J lost 4 bases, and 7 bases lay in between. The germline V gene has CDR1 SGHRS and CDR2 YFSETQ. CDR3 region: CASKEGTGELFF. Written as DNA, the CDR3 is TGCGCCAGCAAGGAAGGCACCGGGGAGCTGTTTTTT.

The chain links TRBV6-5 to TRBJ2-5; 8 bases are a match to TRBD2. The CDR3 loop spans 13 amino acids. J was trimmed by 3 bases and V by 6 bases; bases with no gene match: 3. Per the germline V gene, CDR1 is MNHEY and CDR2 is SVGAGI. The CDR3 reads CASSHGGEETQYF. The DNA for the CDR3 is TGTGCCAGCAGCCACGGGGGGGAAGAGACCCAGTACTTC.

The chain links TRBV2 to TRBJ2-2; D unresolved. The V end lost 5 bases, the J end lost 6 bases, and 13 bases lay between the germline ends. The CDR3 spans 14 residues. Germline values: CDR1 SNHLY, CDR2 FYNNEI. The DNA of the CDR3 is TGTGCCAGCAGTTATTATGGACCTGCCGGGGAGCTGTTTTTT. Protein sequence: CASSYYGPAGELFF.

The genes are TRBV9 and TRBJ2-5; no firm D call. V was pared by 0 bases and J by 5 bases, with 14 bases between. The CDR3 is 15 amino acids. CDR1 and CDR2 from the germline V gene are SGDLS and YYNGEE. The CDR3 region is CASSVGHSSRETQYF. The CDR3 DNA reads as TGTGCCAGCAGCGTAGGTCACTCTTCGCGGGAGACCCAGTACTTC. Full variable domain (remainder filled in from reference TRBV9 and TRBJ2-5): DSGVTQTPKHLITATGQRVTLRCSPRSGDLSVYWYQQSLDQGLQFLIQYYNGEERAKGNILERFSAQQFPDLHSELNLSSLELGDSALYFCASSVGHSSRETQYFGPGTRLLVL.

The V and J genes are TRBV7-2 and TRBJ2-7; unclear D gene. Germline CDR1 reads SGHTA; CDR2 reads FQGNSA. The CDR3 has 14 residues. V lost 5 bases and J lost 2, with 13 bases in between. DNA for the CDR3: TGTGCCAGCAGCCCCCTACCTGGGACCTACGAGCAGTACTTC. Translating it yields CASSPLPGTYEQYF.

This chain links TRBV7-8 with TRBJ2-7; no clear D. The CDR3 loop spans 13 amino acids. Germline V gives CDR1 SGHVS, CDR2 FQNEAQ. Trimming took off 2 bases at V and 1 base at J, with 6 bases between the two ends. CDR3 DNA sequence: TGTGCCAGCAGCTTAAAGGGTTCCTACGAGCAGTACTTC. Protein sequence: CASSLKGSYEQYF.

About this clone: Other DNA sequences in the same sample also yield this CDR3. The gene calls are TRBV7-6 and TRBJ2-5; tentatively, D is TRBD1 (6 bases). Germline CDR1 SGHVS, CDR2 FNYEAQ. V lost 1 base and J 5 bases, leaving 11 bases between the germline ends. The CDR3 consists of 14 residues. Written as DNA, the CDR3 is TGTGCCAGCAGCTTAGGAACAGGGCGGGAGACCCAGTACTTC. Residues: CASSLGTGRETQYF. Filled out from reference TRBV7-6 and TRBJ2-5, the complete variable domain reads GAGVSQSPRYKVTKRGQDVALRCDPISGHVSLYWYRQALGQGPEFLTYFNYEAQQDKSGLPNDRFSAERPEGSISTLTIQRTEQRDSAMYRCASSLGTGRETQYFGPGTRLLVL.

V usage is TRBV7-3 and J usage is TRBJ2-1; TRBD2 matches 12 bases. The CDR3 is 16 residues long. The V segment lost 5 bases and the J segment 9 bases; nucleotides outside the gene matches: 11. Germline-derived CDR1 and CDR2 are SGHTA and FQGTGA. The CDR3 here is CASSPDSSGGASEQFF. The DNA of the CDR3 is TGTGCCAGCAGCCCTGACTCTAGCGGGGGGGCTAGTGAGCAGTTCTTC.

This chain uses TRBV5-1 with TRBJ2-7, with 10 bases aligning to TRBD1. Germline V gene lookup returns CDR1 SGHRS and CDR2 YFSETQ. With 4 bases clipped from V and 5 bases from J, the junction kept 6 bases outside the gene matches. The CDR3 consists of 14 residues. The chain's CDR3 is CASSSGTGDDEQYF. CDR3 coding DNA: TGCGCCAGCAGCAGCGGGACAGGGGATGACGAGCAGTACTTC. The complete variable domain, with remaining parts taken from reference TRBV5-1 and TRBJ2-7, reads KAGVTQTPRYLIKTRGQQVTLSCSPISGHRSVSWYQQTPGQGLQFLFEYFSETQRNKGNFPGRFSGRQFSNSRSEMNVSTLELGDSALYLCASSSGTGDDEQYFGPGTRLTVT.

Concerning this clone itself: Different DNA sequences within this sample yield the same CDR3. The chain carries TRBV7-9 and TRBJ2-3, with unresolved D. V lost 6 bases and J lost 2, with 6 bases in between. The germline V gene has CDR1 SEHNR and CDR2 FQNEAQ (reference sequence). The CDR3 has 12 residues. This CDR3 is CASSPPTDTQYF. The DNA of the CDR3 is TGTGCCAGCAGTCCACCCACAGATACGCAGTATTTT. Full variable domain (outside the CDR3, taken from reference TRBV7-9 and TRBJ2-3): DTGVSQNPRHKITKRGQNVTFRCDPISEHNRLYWYRQTLGQGPEFLTYFQNEAQLEKSRLLSDRFSAERPKGSFSTLEIQRTEQGDSAMYLCASSPPTDTQYFGPGTRLTVL.

This sequence joins TRBV6-1 and TRBJ1-2; a possible D gene is TRBD1 (6 bases). Germline V gene lookup returns CDR1 MNHNS and CDR2 SASEGT. CDR3 length: 16 residues. The V end was cut by 2 bases, the J end by 2 bases, with 15 bases between. For the CDR3, the DNA is TGTGCCAGCAGTGAACGAACGAACAGGGTAAACTATGGCTACACCTTC. This encodes CASSERTNRVNYGYTF.

The CDR3 region has the DNA TGTGCCAGCTCACCAGCTTGGGACAGGGCAACCGAGCAGTACTTC. Protein product: CASSPAWDRATEQYF. The V gene is TRBV18, the J gene TRBJ2-7; 9 bases are a match to TRBD1. CDR1 and CDR2 from the germline V gene are KGHSH and LQKENI. With V trimmed by 2 bases and J by 6 bases, 8 bases remained unmatched. This CDR3 has 15 amino acids.